The source of this T cell receptor beta chain is a study of post-analysis software for immune sequencing data. Study as a whole: Clinical courses comprised relapsing-remitting, secondary progressive and progressive-relapsing multiple sclerosis.

In the case of this clonotype: The antigen is not known.

Study results and limitations: TRBV5-6, TRBV5-1 and TRBV20-1 belonged to a set of roughly 5 TRBV segments that were more frequent in patients than controls. Controls showed significantly higher normalized Chao1 diversity than did multiple sclerosis patients. Clustering by F measure revealed strong co-clustering among samples prepared together in one batch.

V gave up 4 bases and J gave up 5 bases; unmatched junction bases: 9. This CDR3 has 15 residues. Germline V gives CDR1 SGHRS, CDR2 YFSETQ. The authors incorporated unique molecular identifiers into the TCR beta cDNA libraries. The source material, about 0.95 to 11 million T cells, gave rise to 400,000 to 550,000 cDNA molecules. Each CDR3 protein gets one entry after TCRdb re-called the PCR reads with MiXCR. There are hundreds of thousands of distinct CDR3 sequences in the sample; around 60% occur only once, and over 9% lies in the top ten. Sequencing input: blood. The chain uses TRBV5-1 and TRBJ2-3; TRBD2 agrees at 8 bases. The clonotype comes from a girl aged 2 to 10 with multiple sclerosis. CDR3 protein: CASSTTGGPEDTQYF. The CDR3 DNA sequence: TGCGCCAGCAGCACCACGGGGGGGCCTGAAGATACGCAGTATTTT.